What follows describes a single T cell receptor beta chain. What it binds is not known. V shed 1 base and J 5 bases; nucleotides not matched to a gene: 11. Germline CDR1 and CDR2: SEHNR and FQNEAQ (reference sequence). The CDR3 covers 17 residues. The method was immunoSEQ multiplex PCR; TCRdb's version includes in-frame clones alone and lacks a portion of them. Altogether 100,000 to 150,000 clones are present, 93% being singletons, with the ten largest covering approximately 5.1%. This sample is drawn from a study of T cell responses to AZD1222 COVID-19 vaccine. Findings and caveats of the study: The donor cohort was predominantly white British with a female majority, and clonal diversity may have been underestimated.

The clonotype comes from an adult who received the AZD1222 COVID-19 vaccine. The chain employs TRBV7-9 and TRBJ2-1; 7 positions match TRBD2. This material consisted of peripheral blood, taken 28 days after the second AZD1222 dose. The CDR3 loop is CASSLGLGGGPNNEQFF. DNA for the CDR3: TGTGCCAGCAGCTTAGGTCTGGGGGGAGGGCCCAACAATGAGCAGTTCTTC.